Described below is a single T cell receptor (beta chain) sequence and its context. A much larger clone sits a single nucleotide away, making a read error possible. Authors' analysis steps: Filtering was not the same, since immunoSEQ gave junction-only sequences without quality scores. Sequenced by immunoSEQ multiplex PCR; TCRdb stores in-frame clones only, minus some. The DNA gave D and trimming, while V, J and clone size come from that table. The sample yields about 500,000 clones, about 74% seen once. This sample is drawn from a study of shared clonotypes between healthy human individuals. Study background: Aged between 18 and 49, the donors were a couple of women and three men.

All of the donors resided in Nashville, Tennessee, and each was a Caucasian adult. Germline CDR1 is SGHVS and CDR2 is FQNEAQ. The CDR3 is 14 residues long. The TCR was taken from a middle-aged woman in good health. Some clones in this sample may be carry-over from other donors' samples. The chain uses TRBV7-8 and TRBJ1-3, with TRBD1 as a possible D gene (6 bases). The specimen sequenced was PBMCs. CDR3 bases: TGTGCCAGCAGCTTCAGGGGCTCCGGAAACACCATATGTTTT. As protein: CASSFRGSGNTICF.